A selection of T cell receptor beta chains follows, all from one sample in a study of cytomegalovirus exposure and HLA in healthy donors. Libraries were prepared by immunoSEQ multiplex PCR; TCRdb keeps only in-frame clonotypes and omits some of them. Of under 200,000 clones in the sample, around 77% are singletons; the top ten hold under 2.5%. The sequenced sample consisted of PBMCs. Source of these receptors: a man in his 60s in good health and CMV-seronegative. Both conserved end residues are part of each CDR3. Each record gives: D gene, J gene, clone size, V gene, CDR3 length, CDR3 DNA, CDR3 protein. D genes are given only for firm matches. Size tells how often a clone was seen (once, few, many) or the class of an expanded clone, and some rows leave it out.

. TRBJ2-7 . TRBV10-3 13 TGTGCCATCAGGTCCGCAGGGTTTGGCGAGCAGTACTTC CAIRSAGFGEQYF
TRBD2 TRBJ2-3 . TRBV7-9 14 TGTGCCAGCAGCTTAGCCGGGACTAGTGATACGCAGTATTTT CASSLAGTSDTQYF
. TRBJ1-1 few TRBV6-1 14 TGTGCCAGCAGTACGGGACAATTGGGGACTGAAGCTTTCTTT CASSTGQLGTEAFF
TRBD1 TRBJ2-7 . TRBV7-9 15 TGTGCCAGCAGCGCCCCGGGACAGGGGTCTTACGAGCAGTACTTC CASSAPGQGSYEQYF
TRBD1 TRBJ1-1 few TRBV19 14 TGTGCCAGCGGTATGAGGACAGGGGGCACTGAAGCTTTCTTT CASGMRTGGTEAFF
. TRBJ2-3 few TRBV7-9 16 TGTGCCAGCAGCTCGGACGGGGGGCGAAAATCAGATACGCAGTATTTT CASSSDGGRKSDTQYF
. TRBJ2-5 once TRBV7-6 12 TGTGCCAGCAGCCTCCGGGAAGAGACCCAGTACTTC CASSLREETQYF
TRBD1 TRBJ1-5 . TRBV2 14 TGTGCCAGCAGCCTCGACAGGGGCCGGCAGCCCCAGCATTTT CASSLDRGRQPQHF
. TRBJ1-4 . TRBV30 13 TGTGCCTGGAGTGTACTACCCAATGAAAAACTGTTTTTT CAWSVLPNEKLFF
TRBD1 TRBJ2-7 . TRBV7-6 14 TGTGCCAGCAGCCCGGGACAGGGATTCTACGAGCAGTACTTC CASSPGQGFYEQYF
. TRBJ1-1 . TRBV28 14 TGTGCCAGCAGTCCCCTCGGGGTTGGCACTGAAGCTTTCTTT CASSPLGVGTEAFF
TRBD1 TRBJ1-5 . TRBV30 14 TGTGCCTGGGCTAAAGGGGACAGATATCAGCCCCAGCATTTT CAWAKGDRYQPQHF
TRBD2 TRBJ2-2 few TRBV7-2 16 TGTGCCAGCAGCCCGAGGCTAGCGGGAGGGTCCGGGGAGCTGTTTTTT CASSPRLAGGSGELFF
. TRBJ1-4 . TRBV2 15 TGTGCCAGCCAGGGTTCGGGGACACCGAATGAAAAACTGTTTTTT CASQGSGTPNEKLFF
. TRBJ1-5 . TRBV6-1 13 TGTGCCAGCAGTGTGGCAGGCAATCAGCCCCAGCATTTT CASSVAGNQPQHF
TRBD1 TRBJ2-5 . TRBV30 15 TGTGCCTGGAGGGAAAAGACAGGGAGAAAAGAGACCCAGTACTTC CAWREKTGRKETQYF
TRBD1 TRBJ1-4 few TRBV5-1 16 TGCGCCAGCAGCGATAAACCGGGACAGAGTAATGAAAAACTGTTTTTT CASSDKPGQSNEKLFF
. TRBJ2-7 few TRBV27 13 TGTGCCAGCAGTCAGTCGATGTCCTACGAGCAGTACTTC CASSQSMSYEQYF
TRBD2 TRBJ2-2 . TRBV30 18 TGTGCCTGGAGTGTACTAGCGGGGGGCCGCAGCCCCACCGGGGAGCTGTTTTTT CAWSVLAGGRSPTGELFF
TRBD1 TRBJ2-7 . TRBV6-5 14 TGTGCCAGCAGTTATGGGACAGCCCCCTACGAGCAGTACTTC CASSYGTAPYEQYF
. TRBJ1-1 once TRBV18 14 TGTGCCAGCTCACCAGGGGAGGTGAACACTGAAGCTTTCTTT CASSPGEVNTEAFF
. TRBJ2-7 few TRBV5-4 14 TGTGCCAGCAGCTACGACAGTAGGACCTACGAGCAGTACTTC CASSYDSRTYEQYF
. TRBJ2-3 few TRBV18 16 TGTGCCAGCTCACTTACCTTAGGGGGAGGCACAGATACGCAGTATTTT CASSLTLGGGTDTQYF
TRBD1 TRBJ1-1 . TRBV7-6 15 TGTGCCAGCAGCTTAGCGGCCAGGGGGAGCACTGAAGCTTTCTTT CASSLAARGSTEAFF
TRBD2 TRBJ2-1 . TRBV9 15 TGTGCCAGCAGCGGCACCGGGACTAGCGACAATGAGCAGTTCTTC CASSGTGTSDNEQFF
. TRBJ1-2 . TRBV9 13 TGTGCCAGCAGCCCGCAGGGTAACTATGGCTACACCTTC CASSPQGNYGYTF
. TRBJ2-2 few TRBV6-6 16 TGTGCCAGCAGTTACTCGCAGCGTTCGAACACCGGGGAGCTGTTTTTT CASSYSQRSNTGELFF
TRBD1 TRBJ2-7 . TRBV7-3 15 TGTGCCAGCAGCTTATCGGGACAGGGTGGGGGGGAGCAGTACTTC CASSLSGQGGGEQYF
. TRBJ1-2 . TRBV21-1 18 TGTGCCAGCAGCCCCGATCCTCCACCGAACAGGGACGACTATGGCTACACCTTC CASSPDPPPNRDDYGYTF
. TRBJ2-3 . TRBV19 13 TGTGCCAGTAGTATTTCTGGGAGAGATACGCAGTATTTT CASSISGRDTQYF
. TRBJ1-5 . TRBV5-6 19 TGTGCCAGCAGCTTGGTGGCGACAGCCCTTCCCTATAGCAATCAGCCCCAGCATTTT CASSLVATALPYSNQPQHF
. TRBJ2-5 . TRBV4-1 14 TGCGCCAGCAGCCAAGGCGGGGGCGGGGGTCCGCAGTACTTC CASSQGGGGGPQYF
. TRBJ2-3 few TRBV9 15 TGTGCCAGCACCGAGGGGGGGGCTGGCACAGATACGCAGTATTTT CASTEGGAGTDTQYF
. TRBJ2-1 . TRBV29-1 14 TGCAGCGTTGAAGAGGTCAGGGCGGATCATGAGCAGTTCTTC CSVEEVRADHEQFF
. TRBJ2-5 few TRBV29-1 13 TGCAGCGTTGAGTGGGACACCCAAGAGACCCAGTACTTC CSVEWDTQETQYF
TRBD2 TRBJ2-2 . TRBV18 15 TGTGCCAGCTCACTTAGCGGGGGCCTTCCCGGGGAGCTGTTTTTT CASSLSGGLPGELFF
TRBD1 TRBJ1-2 few TRBV5-3 15 TGTGCCAGAAGCTGTACTTACAGGGGGCAGTGGGGCTACACCTTC CARSCTYRGQWGYTF
. TRBJ2-1 few TRBV7-3 16 TGTGCCAGCAGCTTAGATGGAGCAAGGAGGTACAATGAGCAGTTCTTC CASSLDGARRYNEQFF
. TRBJ2-1 . TRBV29-1 12 TGCAGCGTCGGGACCAGGGGTAATGAGCAGTTCTTC CSVGTRGNEQFF
. TRBJ1-1 . TRBV5-1 17 TGCGCCAGCAGCTTGGCCCCAGGACAAATCATGAACCCTGAAGCTTTCTTT CASSLAPGQIMNPEAFF
. TRBJ2-7 . TRBV7-7 15 TGTGCTAGGCTGGGGGACACAAAGTTGGTAGGCGAGCAGTACTTC CARLGDTKLVGEQYF
. TRBJ2-5 . TRBV30 15 TGTGCCTGGAGTTTCCCGAGGACGGGGAGGGAGACCCAGTACTTC CAWSFPRTGRETQYF
TRBD1 TRBJ2-2 . TRBV10-3 15 TGTGCCATCAGAGGGGACAGGTACACTCCCGGGGAGCTGTTTTTT CAIRGDRYTPGELFF
. TRBJ2-1 . TRBV6-1 15 TGTGCCAGCAGTGAAGATAGGGGTGCTTGGAATGAGCAGTTCTTC CASSEDRGAWNEQFF
TRBD2 TRBJ2-2 . TRBV2 14 TGTGCCAGCAGTGTGCGGGAGTGGACCGGGGAGCTGTTTTTT CASSVREWTGELFF
TRBD2 TRBJ2-7 . TRBV7-8 15 TGTGCCAGCAGCTTAGCGGGGGGGTTCTCCTACGAGCAGTACTTC CASSLAGGFSYEQYF